This T cell receptor beta chain is from a study of cytomegalovirus exposure and HLA in healthy donors. General study results and limits: Rarity marked most TCR sequences, yet some public TCRs occurred in many donors. The investigators catalogued 150 to 200 TCR beta chains as cytomegalovirus-associated. A subsequent analysis found that TCR clusters from the first cohort also tended to co-occur in the 90 to 150 validation repertoires, with 90% to 95% of cluster scores above 0. Reportedly, cytomegalovirus status was diagnosed with high sensitivity and specificity.

The data were produced by immunoSEQ multiplex PCR, yet TCRdb's version contains in-frame clones alone and is incomplete. The repertoire includes fewer than 85,000 clones, about 90% of them detected once, and around 4% sits in the top ten. From germline, CDR1 is SGHDN and CDR2 FVKESK. Deletions cut 0 bases from V and 10 bases from J, with 7 bases between. The CDR3 has 13 residues. Worth noting for this clone: Its antigen is unidentified.

This receptor was taken from a woman younger than 35 in good health and CMV-seropositive. Source material: PBMCs. This sequence joins TRBV14 and TRBJ1-6; D is uncertain. As DNA, the CDR3 is TGTGCCAGCAGCCAAGAAAACACCTCACCCCTCCACTTT. Encoded protein: CASSQENTSPLHF.